The clone carrying this TCR beta chain was detected only a few times. The antigen remains unidentified. This record comes from a study of Tregs in tolerant kidney transplant recipients. General study results and limits: Findings come from small patient numbers and require larger validation.

Assay used: immunoSEQ multiplex PCR; TCRdb lists only in-frame clones, some missing. Found here are roughly 70,000 clones, more than 70% of them singletons; the top ten hold approximately 3.9%. The nonmyeloablative bone marrow transplants came from related graft donors, with transient mixed chimerism. Thawed PBMCs were FACS-sorted into unstimulated CD4+CD25+CD127- regulatory T cells, CD4+CD25- non-regulatory cells, CD4 and CD8 cells. CDR1 and CDR2 from the germline V gene are MNHNY and SVGAGI (reference sequence). V was clipped by 6 bases and J by 6 bases, with 17 bases between them. This CDR3 is 15 amino acids long.

The source was CD4+ T cells from blood (PBMCs), collected 6 months after the transplant. The chain combines TRBV6-6 with TRBJ2-2; D possibly corresponds to TRBD1 (7 bases). The source of this sequence is a human patient who received a combined kidney and bone marrow transplant. Some T cells may originate from the graft donor. The CDR3 region is CASSPRDSGSGELFF. The CDR3 DNA follows: TGTGCCAGCAGCCCTAGGGACAGCGGGTCCGGGGAGCTGTTTTTT.